The 25 T cell receptor beta chains below come from one sample, sequenced in a study of T-cell memory formation after mild COVID-19. TCRdb re-analysed the 5' RACE reads in MiXCR, keeping a single row per CDR3 protein. The table lists a few hundred thousand distinct CDR3 sequences, about 21% of them singletons. Sequencing was done on a sample of PBMCs or a T cell subset sorted from them (not recorded which). These receptors came from an adult woman who had mild COVID-19 (a few samples of this study predate the infection). Cell type and time point are not known.

This clonotype has only a few counts. This chain links TRBV12-3 or TRBV12-4 with TRBJ2-1; the match to TRBD2 covers 13 bases. The CDR3 sequence is 15 residues long. The junction had 4 bases not matched to a gene; V was cut back by 1 base and J by 10 bases. The DNA of the CDR3 is TGTGCCAGCAGTTTAGGACTAGCGGGAGGACAAGAGCAGTTCTTC. Encoded protein: CASSLGLAGGQEQFF.

The chain employs TRBV6-2 or TRBV6-3 and TRBJ1-1; 10 bases map to TRBD1. This CDR3 comprises 16 residues. V shed 7 bases, J shed 0 bases, and the junction held 8 bases outside the gene matches. Germline-derived CDR1 and CDR2 are MNHEY and SVGEGT. CDR3 nucleotides: TGTGCCAGCACTACGGGACAGGGGAACATGAACACTGAAGCTTTCTTT. Its protein product is CASTTGQGNMNTEAFF.

This clonotype was found a few times. The chain combines TRBV5-1 with TRBJ1-4; D gene uncertain. Germline V gives CDR1 SGHRS, CDR2 YFSETQ. The CDR3 runs to 13 residues. V shed 5 bases and J shed 8 bases, with 13 bases lying between them. CDR3 residues: CASRMAVEEKLFF. The CDR3 nucleotides are TGCGCCAGCAGGATGGCAGTTGAAGAAAAACTGTTTTTT.

The chain recombines TRBV7-9 with TRBJ2-2; 8 bases map to TRBD1. The junction had 5 bases not matched to a gene; V was cut back by 4 bases and J by 1 base. Germline CDR1 and CDR2: SEHNR and FQNEAQ (reference sequence). This CDR3 has 16 residues. The CDR3 spells CASSWTGPGNTGELFF. CDR3 sequence (DNA): TGTGCCAGCAGCTGGACAGGGCCCGGGAACACCGGGGAGCTGTTTTTT.

This clonotype has a handful of counts. The rearrangement joins TRBV6-2 or TRBV6-3 to TRBJ2-3; D is ambiguous. Germline V lookup: CDR1 MNHEY, CDR2 SVGEGT. Trimming cost V 6 bases and J 0 bases, with 13 bases left between them. The length of the CDR3 is 15 residues. This chain's CDR3 is CASRMLRTSTDTQYF. The DNA of the CDR3 is TGTGCCAGCAGGATGCTCCGGACCAGCACAGATACGCAGTATTTT.

This chain uses TRBV4-2 with TRBJ2-3; 7 positions match TRBD2. Trimming at V came to 4 bases and at J to 0 bases, leaving 7 bases not matched to a gene. The CDR3 runs 16 residues. Looked up from germline, CDR1 is LGHNA and CDR2 is YNFKEQ. This CDR3 reads CASSPREGPSTDTQYF. The DNA of the CDR3 is TGTGCCAGCAGCCCCAGGGAGGGGCCTAGCACAGATACGCAGTATTTT.

A single count supports this clonotype. V gene TRBV20-1 combines with J gene TRBJ2-3; 10 nucleotides line up with TRBD2. Trimming removed 0 bases from V and 5 bases from J; junction bases left unmatched: 5. The germline V gene has CDR1 DFQATT and CDR2 SNEGSKA (reference sequence). CDR3 length equals 15 residues. CDR3 amino acids: CSARELAGAGDTQYF. The CDR3 DNA reads as TGCAGTGCTAGAGAGCTAGCGGGGGCTGGAGATACGCAGTATTTT.

This clonotype occurred many times. The chain links TRBV20-1 to TRBJ1-3, with no clear D. V lost 0 bases to trimming and J lost 2 bases, with 20 bases between them. The CDR3 sequence is 18 residues long. Per germline, CDR1 DFQATT and CDR2 SNEGSKA (reference sequence). In DNA, the CDR3 is TGCAGTGCTAGAGATCGACGGAGGCTCCGGCCGGCTGGAAACACCATATATTTT. Translation gives CSARDRRRLRPAGNTIYF.

This clonotype was counted only a few times. This chain links TRBV7-9 with TRBJ1-6; D possibly corresponds to TRBD1 (5 bases). The length of the CDR3 is 17 residues. Germline V gene lookup returns CDR1 SEHNR and CDR2 FQNEAQ (reference sequence). The V end was cut by 5 bases, the J end by 6 bases, with 20 bases between. The CDR3 region has the DNA TGTGCCAGCAGCACACCGGGTCTGGGGCGGAGTAATTCACCCCTCCACTTT. This sequence encodes CASSTPGLGRSNSPLHF.

The chain is built from TRBV24-1 and TRBJ2-1, with 12 bases aligning to TRBD2. Losses at the gene ends were 3 bases for V and 7 bases for J; bases not matched to a gene: 6. The CDR3 extends over 16 amino acids. Germline V lookup: CDR1 KGHDR, CDR2 SFDVKD. The CDR3 bases are TGTGCCACCAGTGATCCACTAGCGGGGGGCCTGAATGAGCAGTTCTTC. Its protein is CATSDPLAGGLNEQFF.

This clonotype was seen only a few times. This CDR3 is CASSSPGSSYNEQFF. Here the CDR3 DNA reads TGTGCCAGCAGCTCCCCCGGTAGCTCCTACAATGAGCAGTTCTTC. The V call is TRBV7-9, the J call TRBJ2-1, with D hard to call. This CDR3 spans 15 amino acids. V dropped 4 bases and J dropped 0 bases, with 10 bases sitting between them. Germline V gene sequence: CDR1 SEHNR, CDR2 FQNEAQ (reference sequence).

This clonotype has just a few counts. V is TRBV19 and J is TRBJ2-6, with D maybe TRBD1 (5 bases). Looked up from germline, CDR1 is LNHDA and CDR2 is SQIVND (reference sequence). This CDR3 comprises 14 residues. V dropped 10 bases and J dropped 2 bases, with 12 bases sitting between them. CDR3 nucleotides: TGTGCCACCTATGACAGTACTGGGGCCAACGTCCTGACTTTC. Amino acids: CATYDSTGANVLTF.

Ten or more counts support this clonotype. The J gene is TRBJ2-1, the V gene TRBV4-3, with 9 bases matching TRBD2. The CDR3 length is 15 residues. V lost 4 bases, J lost 6 bases, and 7 bases stayed unmatched. Germline CDR1 LGHNA, CDR2 YSLEER. CDR3 in amino acids: CASSPEGLAINEQFF. CDR3 DNA sequence: TGCGCCAGCAGCCCCGAGGGACTAGCTATCAATGAGCAGTTCTTC.

This rearrangement joins TRBV18 to TRBJ2-1; D remains unclear. From germline, CDR1 is KGHSH and CDR2 LQKENI. This CDR3 comprises 13 residues. Trimming removed 3 bases from V and 9 bases from J, with 12 bases in between. CDR3 coding DNA: TGTGCCAGCTCACCCCTTGAGGTGGTTGAGCAGTTCTTC. It yields the protein CASSPLEVVEQFF.

The V call is TRBV29-1, the J call TRBJ2-3; either TRBD1 or TRBD2 may fit D (5 bases each). Germline CDR1 reads SQVTM; CDR2 reads ANQGSEA. This CDR3 has 13 residues. V gave up 1 base and J gave up 5 bases, with 10 bases separating them. The CDR3: CSVEVGGGDTQYF. CDR3 coding DNA: TGCAGCGTTGAAGTAGGTGGGGGAGATACGCAGTATTTT.

The sample holds a few counts of this clonotype. The chain has TRBV7-2 and TRBJ2-1; 7 nucleotides match TRBD2. Per the germline V gene, CDR1 is SGHTA and CDR2 is FQGNSA. The CDR3 length is 14 residues. Unmatched junction bases numbered 8, after V lost 5 bases and J lost 7 bases. CDR3 sequence reads: CASSRLALRNEQFF. DNA for the CDR3: TGTGCCAGCAGCCGACTAGCTCTTCGGAATGAGCAGTTCTTC.

This rearrangement joins TRBV18 to TRBJ2-5; D is perhaps TRBD2 (6 bases). The CDR3 loop spans 13 amino acids. In germline, CDR1 is KGHSH, CDR2 LQKENI. V was cut by 8 bases and J by 5 bases, with 15 bases left in between. The CDR3 protein is CASAGTGLETQYF. CDR3 nucleotides: TGTGCCAGCGCCGGGACTGGCTTGGAGACCCAGTACTTC.

The chain carries TRBV7-3 and TRBJ2-5; TRBD2 is a possible D gene (6 bases). Trimming took 6 bases from V and 4 from J, leaving 12 bases between them. Per germline, CDR1 SGHTA and CDR2 FQGTGA. The CDR3 contains 13 residues. CDR3 in amino acids: CASSRTIGETQYF. As DNA, the CDR3 is TGTGCCAGCAGTCGGACTATTGGAGAGACCCAGTACTTC.

The CDR3 loop reads CSARAVLNQPQHF. In DNA form, the CDR3 reads TGCAGTGCTAGAGCGGTACTAAATCAGCCCCAGCATTTT. V usage is TRBV20-1 and J usage is TRBJ1-5; D is unclear. Between the trimmed V and J ends, which lost 1 base and 4 bases, there was a span of 8 bases. Germline V gives CDR1 DFQATT, CDR2 SNEGSKA (reference sequence). This CDR3 has 13 amino acids.

In this sample, this clonotype turned up many times. The V gene is TRBV12-3 or TRBV12-4, the J gene TRBJ2-6; D tentatively fits TRBD1 or TRBD2 (5 bases each). The length of the CDR3 is 15 residues. Trimming shortened V by 6 bases and J by 2 bases, and 11 bases separated the two germline ends. DNA for the CDR3: TGTGCCAGCAGCTTGAGGGGCGCTGGGGCCAACGTCCTGACTTTC. It codes for CASSLRGAGANVLTF.

The chain employs TRBV29-1 and TRBJ2-2, with TRBD1 matching 7 bases. The CDR3 totals 13 residues. With 6 bases clipped from V and 5 bases from J, the junction kept 6 bases outside the gene matches. Germline CDR1 reads SQVTM; CDR2 reads ANQGSEA. The CDR3: CSVLNRGTGELFF. The CDR3 coding sequence is TGCAGCGTGCTTAACAGGGGAACCGGGGAGCTGTTTTTT.

The J gene is TRBJ2-7, the V gene TRBV7-8; maybe TRBD2 (5 bases). V lost 1 base, J lost 0 bases, and 13 bases lay in between. CDR1 is SGHVS, CDR2 FQNEAQ, per germline. The CDR3 loop spans 16 amino acids. CDR3 DNA sequence: TGTGCCAGCAGCTTAGGGGGTCGGGGAATCTCCTACGAGCAGTACTTC. Amino acids: CASSLGGRGISYEQYF.

This clonotype was picked up a small number of times. The chain employs TRBV21-1 and TRBJ2-7; the table assigns TRBD1, which was not confirmed against the DNA. TRBV21-1 is shown as a pseudogene. This CDR3 spans 16 amino acids. The CDR3 coding sequence is TGTGCCAGCAGCAACGGGACAGGGTCATATTCCTACGAGCAGTACTTC. Protein product: CASSNGTGSYSYEQYF.

The CDR3 here is CASRSTGTPYRIYEQYF. The CDR3 region has the DNA TGCGCCAGCAGATCGACCGGGACACCGTATAGAATTTACGAGCAGTACTTC. The chain carries TRBV5-1 and TRBJ2-7, with TRBD1 as a possible D gene (6 bases). Germline loops: CDR1 SGHRS, CDR2 YFSETQ. Trimming cost V 5 bases and J 4 bases, with 25 bases left between them. This CDR3 region has 17 residues.

This clonotype has just a few counts. The chain combines TRBV20-1 with TRBJ2-3; D unclear. CDR1 is DFQATT, CDR2 SNEGSKA, per germline (reference sequence). The CDR3 runs to 15 residues. V lost 2 bases, J lost 4 bases, and 16 bases lay in between. DNA of the CDR3: TGCAGTGCTAGATCGTTTGCGCCCCCCCCAGATACGCAGTATTTT. This encodes CSARSFAPPPDTQYF.